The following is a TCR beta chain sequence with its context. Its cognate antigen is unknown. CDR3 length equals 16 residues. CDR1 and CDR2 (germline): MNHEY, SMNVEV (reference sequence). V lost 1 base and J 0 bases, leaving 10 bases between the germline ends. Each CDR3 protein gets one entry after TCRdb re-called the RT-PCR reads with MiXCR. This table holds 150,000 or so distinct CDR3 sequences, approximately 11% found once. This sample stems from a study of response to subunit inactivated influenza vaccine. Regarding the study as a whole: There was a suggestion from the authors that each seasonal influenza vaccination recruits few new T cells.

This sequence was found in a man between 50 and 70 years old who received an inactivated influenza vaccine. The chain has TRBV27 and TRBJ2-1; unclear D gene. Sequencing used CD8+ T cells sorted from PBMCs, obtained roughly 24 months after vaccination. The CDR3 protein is CASSLLGLSSYNEQFF. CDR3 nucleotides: TGTGCCAGCAGTTTATTAGGCCTTAGCTCCTACAATGAGCAGTTCTTC.